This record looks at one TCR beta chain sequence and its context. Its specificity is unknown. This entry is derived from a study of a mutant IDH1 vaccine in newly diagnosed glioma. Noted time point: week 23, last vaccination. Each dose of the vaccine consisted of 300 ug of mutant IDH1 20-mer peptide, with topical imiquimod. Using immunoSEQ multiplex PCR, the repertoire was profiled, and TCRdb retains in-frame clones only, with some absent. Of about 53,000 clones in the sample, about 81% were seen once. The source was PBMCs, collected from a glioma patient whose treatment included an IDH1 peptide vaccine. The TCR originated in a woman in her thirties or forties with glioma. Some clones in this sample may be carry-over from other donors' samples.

This CDR3 is CASSESGRNQPQHF. DNA of the CDR3: TGCGCCAGCAGTGAATCGGGGAGGAATCAGCCCCAGCATTTT. The chain employs TRBV10-1 and TRBJ1-5; D not certain. CDR3 size: 14 residues. Per germline, CDR1 WNHNN and CDR2 SYGVQD (reference sequence). The V end lost 3 bases, the J end lost 4 bases, and 10 bases lay between the germline ends.